A selection of T cell receptor beta chains follows, all from one sample in a study of blood T cell repertoires in COVID-19. Libraries were prepared by immunoSEQ multiplex PCR; TCRdb keeps only in-frame clonotypes and omits some of them. The sample comprises 250,000 to 350,000 clones, roughly 90% of which are singletons, and about 1.7% rests with the top ten. Sequenced sample: PBMCs or T cells enriched from blood (not recorded which). Receptors originate from a woman aged 18-29 years with acute COVID-19. Both conserved end residues are part of each CDR3. Each record gives: clone size, D gene, J gene, V gene, CDR3 DNA, CDR3 protein. A D gene is named only where the DNA matches it firmly. Some rows have no size entry. The others give once, few or many, or a class for an expanded clone.

size: NA; D: TRBD1; J: TRBJ1-5; V: TRBV5-1; DNA: TGCGCCAGCAGCTTGGACAGGGGTCAGCCCCAGCATTTT; CDR3: CASSLDRGQPQHF
size: NA; D: TRBD1; J: TRBJ2-1; V: TRBV11-2; DNA: TGTGCCAGCAGCAGAGGGACAGGGGCCCACAATGAGCAGTTCTTC; CDR3: CASSRGTGAHNEQFF
size: NA; D: NA; J: TRBJ2-1; V: TRBV3-1/TRBV3-2; DNA: TGTGCCAGCAGCCAAGTTCCCTTAAACAATGAGCAGTTCTTC; CDR3: CASSQVPLNNEQFF
size: NA; D: NA; J: TRBJ1-2; V: TRBV5-1; DNA: TGCGCCAGCAGTGGGTCCAGCATAACTACCTATGGCTACACCTTC; CDR3: CASSGSSITTYGYTF
size: NA; D: TRBD1; J: TRBJ2-3; V: TRBV27; DNA: TGTGCCAGCAGTCCCAGGACAGGGACATCAAATACGCAGTATTTT; CDR3: CASSPRTGTSNTQYF
size: NA; D: NA; J: TRBJ2-7; V: TRBV5-4; DNA: TGTGCCAGCAGGCTTCGGATGGGGAGCTCCTACGAGCAGTACTTC; CDR3: CASRLRMGSSYEQYF
size: NA; D: NA; J: TRBJ1-1; V: TRBV28; DNA: TGTGCCAGCAGTCCGATAGGCGCACAGTCCAGGATGAACACTGAAGCTTTCTTT; CDR3: CASSPIGAQSRMNTEAFF
size: NA; D: NA; J: TRBJ1-2; V: TRBV5-6; DNA: TGTGCCAGCAGCTTGGGACAGGCTATCTATGGCTACACCTTC; CDR3: CASSLGQAIYGYTF
size: NA; D: NA; J: TRBJ2-1; V: TRBV29-1; DNA: TGCAGCGTTAAATCAAAGGGGAATGAGCAGTTCTTC; CDR3: CSVKSKGNEQFF
size: NA; D: NA; J: TRBJ1-4; V: TRBV4-1; DNA: TGCGCCAGCAGCCAGGGCCAATCGGCTAATGAAAAACTGTTTTTT; CDR3: CASSQGQSANEKLFF
size: NA; D: NA; J: TRBJ2-3; V: TRBV9; DNA: TGTGCCAGCAGCGTAGCGGGGTACACAGATACGCAGTATTTT; CDR3: CASSVAGYTDTQYF
size: once; D: TRBD2; J: TRBJ2-7; V: TRBV18; DNA: TGTGCCAGCTCACCGTCTCTTTTGCGCGGGAGATTCGACTCCTACGAGCAGTACTTC; CDR3: CASSPSLLRGRFDSYEQYF
size: few; D: NA; J: TRBJ2-5; V: TRBV3-1/TRBV3-2; DNA: TGTGCCAGCAGCCATAGTCACCAAGAGACCCAGTACTTC; CDR3: CASSHSHQETQYF
size: once; D: TRBD1; J: TRBJ1-2; V: TRBV28; DNA: TGTGCCAGCAGTTTCTGGTCAGGACAGGGGGCTGGCTACACCTTC; CDR3: CASSFWSGQGAGYTF
size: NA; D: TRBD2; J: TRBJ2-7; V: TRBV7-2; DNA: TGTGCCAGCAGCTTAGGCCCTAGCGGGGGAACCTACGAGCAGTACTTC; CDR3: CASSLGPSGGTYEQYF
size: NA; D: NA; J: TRBJ1-6; V: TRBV19; DNA: TGTGCCAGTAGTATGAACAGGGAGGGTTCACCCCTCCACTTT; CDR3: CASSMNREGSPLHF
size: NA; D: NA; J: TRBJ2-5; V: TRBV19; DNA: TGTGCCAGTAGTATAGGGGGAGTACAGACCTCGGAGACCCAGTACTTC; CDR3: CASSIGGVQTSETQYF
size: NA; D: TRBD2; J: TRBJ2-1; V: TRBV7-8; DNA: TGTGCCAGCAGCCGTGGACTAGCGGACCACAATGAGCAGTTCTTC; CDR3: CASSRGLADHNEQFF